This T cell receptor beta chain comes out of a study of technical replicates of blood from several donors. The assay was immunoSEQ multiplex PCR, and TCRdb's table has in-frame clones only and misses some. Among 50,000 to 65,000 clones listed, approximately 89% were seen once. Trimming took 1 base from V and 1 from J, leaving 8 bases between them. Germline loops: CDR1 SGHRS, CDR2 YFSETQ. This CDR3 has 14 residues. V and J are TRBV5-1 and TRBJ2-5; D is undetermined. This receptor was identified in a human donor in good health. Some clones in this sample may be carry-over from other donors' samples. Sequenced sample: PBMCs. The CDR3 DNA follows: TGCGCCAGCAGCTTGTTGACTGCCCAAGAGACCCAGTACTTC. This encodes CASSLLTAQETQYF.